One and the same sample provided the 8 T cell receptor beta chains below, sequenced in a study of identical twins. A single record per CDR3 protein comes from TCRdb applying MiXCR to the 5' RACE reads. The sample has approximately 630,000 distinct CDR3 sequences, roughly 7.2% seen once. The data were also submitted as part of a second study, on yellow fever vaccine responses in identical twins.

Sequenced input: PBMCs. The receptors originated from a woman aged 18-35 years in good health.

This clonotype was observed a handful of times. V is TRBV21-1 and J is TRBJ2-2; the D segment call TRBD2 is taken from the table without a DNA check. TRBV21-1 is an annotated pseudogene. The CDR3 has 14 residues. CDR3 residues: CASTSEGVYGELFF. In DNA, the CDR3 is TGTGCCAGCACTAGCGAAGGGGTTTACGGGGAGCTGTTTTTT.

This clonotype was seen ten or more times. The J gene is TRBJ2-7, the V gene TRBV5-6; 9 nucleotides align to TRBD2. With 2 bases clipped from V and 4 bases from J, the junction kept 10 bases outside the gene matches. The length of the CDR3 is 16 residues. Germline assignment: CDR1 SGHDT and CDR2 YYEEEE. CDR3 protein: CASSFVELAGIYEQYF. DNA of the CDR3: TGTGCCAGCAGCTTTGTCGAGCTAGCGGGGATTTACGAGCAGTACTTC.

In its sample, this clonotype was seen a few times. The V gene is TRBV11-2, the J gene TRBJ2-7, with TRBD2 matching 9 bases. Per germline, CDR1 SGHAT and CDR2 FQNNGV. The CDR3 is 19 amino acids. The junction had 17 bases not matched to a gene; V was cut back by 3 bases and J by 2 bases. The CDR3: CASSFNPRRAGGTTYEQYF. CDR3 coding DNA: TGTGCCAGCAGCTTCAACCCCCGTCGAGCGGGAGGAACAACCTACGAGCAGTACTTC. The full variable domain, with the rest looked up from reference TRBV11-2 and TRBJ2-7, is EAGVAQSPRYKIIEKRQSVAFWCNPISGHATLYWYQQILGQGPKLLIQFQNNGVVDDSQLPKDRFSAERLKGVDSTLKIQPAKLEDSAVYLCASSFNPRRAGGTTYEQYFGPGTRLTVT.

This chain uses TRBV7-8 with TRBJ1-2, with unresolved D. Germline V lookup: CDR1 SGHVS, CDR2 FQNEAQ. This CDR3 has 14 residues. Between the trimmed V and J ends, which lost 0 bases and 5 bases, there was a span of 10 bases. The CDR3 bases are TGTGCCAGCAGCTTAGCGCAGACCCAATATGGCTACACCTTC. It specifies CASSLAQTQYGYTF.

Many counts were recorded for this clonotype. This chain uses TRBV5-1 with TRBJ1-1; 11 bases align to TRBD1. In germline, CDR1 is SGHRS, CDR2 YFSETQ. This CDR3 comprises 17 residues. The junction had 9 bases not matched to a gene; V was cut back by 4 bases and J by 1 base. CDR3 coding DNA: TGCGCCAGCAGCAGACGGACAGGGGGCACGGGGAACACTGAAGCTTTCTTT. Protein: CASSRRTGGTGNTEAFF.

This clonotype was counted between two and nine times. The chain recombines TRBV5-1 with TRBJ1-3; D gene uncertain. Germline CDR1 and CDR2: SGHRS and YFSETQ. V lost 0 bases and J 7 bases, leaving 11 bases between the germline ends. The CDR3 runs 14 residues. CDR3 DNA sequence: TGCGCCAGCAGCTTGGAGGGATTCAGGAACACCATATATTTT. This translates into CASSLEGFRNTIYF.

The chain couples TRBV11-1 to TRBJ2-7, with a tentative D call TRBD2 (6 bases). V lost 1 base to trimming and J lost 7 bases, with 14 bases between them. The V gene's germline CDR1 is SGHAT and CDR2 FQDESV (reference sequence). The CDR3 totals 14 residues. The CDR3 DNA follows: TGTGCCAGCAGCTTAGGTCTAGCGTCGGGGGAGCAGTACGTC. Amino acid sequence: CASSLGLASGEQYV.

This clonotype was observed at least ten times. The CDR3 loop is CASSPGGTNQFF. CDR3 nucleotide sequence: TGCGCCAGCAGTCCCGGCGGGACTAACCAGTTCTTC. The V gene is TRBV10-1, the J gene TRBJ2-1, with 7 bases identical to TRBD2. Germline CDR1 and CDR2: WNHNN and SYGVQD (reference sequence). The CDR3 contains 12 residues. V shed 5 bases, J shed 13 bases, and the junction held 8 bases outside the gene matches.